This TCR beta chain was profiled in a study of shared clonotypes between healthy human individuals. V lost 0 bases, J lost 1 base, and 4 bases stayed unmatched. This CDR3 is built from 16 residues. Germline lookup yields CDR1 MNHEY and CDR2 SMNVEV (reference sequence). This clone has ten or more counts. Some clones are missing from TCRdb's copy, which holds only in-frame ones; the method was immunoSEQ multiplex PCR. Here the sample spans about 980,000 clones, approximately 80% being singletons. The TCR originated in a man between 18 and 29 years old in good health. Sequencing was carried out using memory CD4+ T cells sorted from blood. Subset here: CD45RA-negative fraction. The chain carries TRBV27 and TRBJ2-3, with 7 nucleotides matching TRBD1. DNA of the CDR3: TGTGCCAGCAGTTTATCGGACGGGACAGGCACAGATACGCAGTATTTT. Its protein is CASSLSDGTGTDTQYF.